Below, one T cell receptor beta chain is given with its context. The germline V gene has CDR1 MNHNS and CDR2 SASEGT. CDR3 length: 15 amino acids. V shed 4 bases, J shed 5 bases, and the junction held 7 bases outside the gene matches. The data were taken from a study of cytomegalovirus exposure and HLA in healthy donors. PCR involved 60 Vbeta and 13 Jbeta primers. Here immunoSEQ multiplex PCR was the method, and the copy in TCRdb shows in-frame clones only, minus some. The sample lists around 90,000 clones; less than 80% were seen once. This sequence originates from a woman between 50 and 59 years old in good health and CMV-seropositive. Material: PBMCs. The rearrangement uses TRBV6-1 and TRBJ2-1, with TRBD1 matching 8 bases. The CDR3: CASSGIGQGNNEQFF. The CDR3 DNA follows: TGTGCCAGCAGTGGAATCGGACAGGGAAACAATGAGCAGTTCTTC.